This is a list of T cell receptor beta chains from one sample in a study of blood T cell repertoires in COVID-19. Generated by immunoSEQ multiplex PCR, the TCRdb table keeps only in-frame clones and is missing some. The table includes 100,000 or so clones, around 81% detected once. The sequencing input was peripheral blood. Every receptor here comes from a woman in her 70s with active or convalescent COVID-19. CDR3s include the opening cysteine and the closing phenylalanine or tryptophan. D genes are given only for firm matches. Some rows mark clone size as missing; the rest say once, few, many or name a class of expanded clone.

cdr3_length	v_call	clone_size	j_call	d_call	cdr3_aa	cdr3_nt
13	TRBV5-5	.	TRBJ1-2	TRBD1	CASSSTGAYGYTF	TGTGCCAGCAGCTCGACAGGGGCCTATGGCTACACCTTC
13	TRBV19	few	TRBJ1-1	.	CASSPTGSGEAFF	TGTGCCAGTAGCCCAACAGGGTCTGGCGAAGCTTTCTTT
17	TRBV7-2	.	TRBJ2-3	TRBD2	CASSLGLAGGPADTQYF	TGTGCCAGCAGCTTAGGACTAGCGGGGGGCCCCGCAGATACGCAGTATTTT
15	TRBV6-5	once	TRBJ1-4	.	CASSYSDGVNEKLFF	TGTGCCAGCAGTTACTCGGACGGGGTTAATGAAAAACTGTTTTTT
14	TRBV6-5	.	TRBJ2-2	TRBD2	CASSYAGETGELFF	TGTGCCAGCAGTTACGCGGGGGAAACCGGGGAGCTGTTTTTT
20	TRBV5-4	.	TRBJ1-3	TRBD1	CASSLGPGGTFLSSGNTIYF	TGTGCCAGCAGCTTGGGGCCAGGGGGGACCTTTCTCTCTTCTGGAAACACCATATATTTT
12	TRBV6-5	.	TRBJ1-2	TRBD1	CASRTGDYGYTF	TGTGCCAGCAGGACAGGGGACTATGGCTACACCTTC
18	TRBV4-3	.	TRBJ2-2	.	CASSPQPWSAGNTGELFF	TGCGCCAGCAGCCCCCAACCATGGTCGGCGGGGAACACCGGGGAGCTGTTTTTT
14	TRBV7-9	.	TRBJ1-1	TRBD1	CASRSRGLSTEAFF	TGTGCCAGCAGATCGAGGGGGCTGAGCACTGAAGCTTTCTTT
12	TRBV5-1	.	TRBJ2-3	.	CASSSPTDTQYF	TGCGCCAGCAGCTCTCCCACAGATACGCAGTATTTT
15	TRBV6-2/TRBV6-3	.	TRBJ1-1	TRBD1	CASSRTGTEVTGAFF	TGTGCCAGCAGTAGAACCGGGACAGAGGTCACGGGAGCTTTCTTT
14	TRBV5-1	.	TRBJ2-3	.	CASSTTRGTDTQYF	TGCGCCAGCAGTACCACTAGGGGCACAGATACGCAGTATTTT
18	TRBV11-2	.	TRBJ2-5	.	CASSFGDTLDGIQETQYF	TGTGCCAGCAGCTTCGGGGACACCCTCGACGGGATTCAAGAGACCCAGTACTTC